This passage covers 6 T cell receptor beta chains from one sample sequenced in a study of CD8 T cells in Susac syndrome (dated 2019 in TCRdb). Library preparation employed the immunoSEQ multiplex PCR assay. RNA was extracted with the RNeasy kit and roughly 0.45 to 1 ug was reverse transcribed using random hexamers. The public reads were reanalyzed by TCRdb: fastp trimming at Q25, MiXCR alignment, in-frame beta chains only. Each entry is one CDR3 protein sequence, shown with its most common DNA and genes. The sample table records 150,000 to 200,000 distinct CDR3 sequences; approximately 93% of these occur just once. The leading ten clones occupy about 0.086% of the sample. The specimen was CD4+ T cells from PBMCs. The receptors stem from a human donor with multiple sclerosis.

As DNA, the CDR3 is TGTGCCACCAGCAGAGAGAGGGGGTCGAATGAAAAACTGTTTTTT. It codes for CATSRERGSNEKLFF. The rearrangement links TRBV15 to TRBJ1-4; D is perhaps TRBD1 (6 bases). Germline assignment: CDR1 LNHNV and CDR2 YYDKDF (reference sequence). The V and J ends lost 0 bases and 5 bases respectively, with 10 bases between them. The CDR3 extends over 15 amino acids.

The gene calls are TRBV6-5 and TRBJ2-5, with TRBD2 as a possible D gene (6 bases). The CDR3 runs to 14 residues. Deletions cut 6 bases from V and 3 bases from J, with 14 bases between. Germline CDR1 reads MNHEY; CDR2 reads SVGAGI. CDR3 in amino acids: CASSSTTREETQYF. DNA of the CDR3: TGTGCCAGCAGCTCTACGACTAGAGAAGAGACCCAGTACTTC.

V usage is TRBV7-9 and J usage is TRBJ2-5, with D unclear. V was shortened by 6 bases and J by 3 bases, with 8 bases between the two germline ends. Germline V gene sequence: CDR1 SEHNR, CDR2 FQNEAQ (reference sequence). The CDR3 is 12 amino acids. In DNA, the CDR3 is TGTGCCAGCAGTGTAGTCGAAGAGACCCAGTACTTC. Its protein is CASSVVEETQYF.

The chain uses TRBV30 and TRBJ2-3, with 7 bases that match TRBD1. Germline V gene data show CDR1 as GTSNPN and CDR2 as SVGIG (reference sequence). J gave up 5 bases and V 2 bases, and 4 bases lay outside the gene matches. CDR3 length equals 13 residues. DNA of the CDR3: TGTGCCTGGAGTACCGACAGGGAAGATACGCAGTATTTT. Translated, it gives CAWSTDREDTQYF.

The CDR3: CASSVTSGDTQYF. The CDR3 DNA reads TGTGCCAGCAGCGTAACTAGCGGCGATACGCAGTATTTT. This rearrangement joins TRBV9 to TRBJ2-3, with 8 bases lining up with TRBD2. The CDR3 is 13 residues long. Per the germline V gene, CDR1 is SGDLS and CDR2 is YYNGEE. Unmatched junction bases numbered 1, after V lost 1 base and J lost 6 bases.

This chain connects TRBV5-1 to TRBJ2-7, with 7 bases lining up with TRBD1. Germline V gene sequence: CDR1 SGHRS, CDR2 YFSETQ. After removal of 4 bases from V and 5 bases from J, the junction contained 3 bases not matched to a gene. The CDR3 runs to 12 residues. The CDR3 sequence: CASSPDRDEQYF. Here the CDR3 DNA reads TGCGCCAGCAGCCCCGACAGGGACGAGCAGTACTTC.